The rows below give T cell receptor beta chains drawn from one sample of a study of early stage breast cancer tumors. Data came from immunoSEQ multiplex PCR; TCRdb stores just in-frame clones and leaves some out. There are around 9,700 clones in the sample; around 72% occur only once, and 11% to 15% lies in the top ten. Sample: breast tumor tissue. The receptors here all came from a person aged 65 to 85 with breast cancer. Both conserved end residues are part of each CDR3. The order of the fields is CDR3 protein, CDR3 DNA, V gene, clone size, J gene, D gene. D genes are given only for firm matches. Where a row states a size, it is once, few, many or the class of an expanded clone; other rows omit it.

CDR3 protein: CASSQIAGAEYNEQFF
CDR3 DNA: TGTGCCAGCAGCCAGATAGCGGGGGCGGAGTACAATGAGCAGTTCTTC
V gene: TRBV4-2
clone size: NA
J gene: TRBJ2-1
D gene: TRBD2

CDR3 protein: CASSPVAGNQPQHF
CDR3 DNA: TGTGCCAGCAGCCCGGTCGCGGGCAATCAGCCCCAGCATTTT
V gene: TRBV9
clone size: few
J gene: TRBJ1-5
D gene: NA

CDR3 protein: CASSYGPAQFF
CDR3 DNA: TGTGCCAGCAGTTACGGGCCTGCCCAGTTCTTC
V gene: TRBV6-5
clone size: NA
J gene: TRBJ2-1
D gene: NA

CDR3 protein: CASSGHRDTQYF
CDR3 DNA: TGTGCCAGCAGTGGCCACCGGGATACGCAGTATTTT
V gene: TRBV2
clone size: NA
J gene: TRBJ2-3
D gene: NA

CDR3 protein: CASSLEYGGGNEQFF
CDR3 DNA: TGTGCCAGCAGCTTAGAGTACGGGGGAGGAAATGAGCAGTTCTTC
V gene: TRBV7-9
clone size: NA
J gene: TRBJ2-1
D gene: NA

CDR3 protein: CASSPTGSPYEQYF
CDR3 DNA: TGTGCCAGCAGCCCCACAGGGAGTCCCTACGAGCAGTACTTC
V gene: TRBV7-3
clone size: few
J gene: TRBJ2-7
D gene: NA

CDR3 protein: CASTPSTSGRADTGELFF
CDR3 DNA: TGTGCCAGCACTCCCTCCACTAGCGGGAGGGCCGACACCGGGGAGCTGTTTTTT
V gene: TRBV2
clone size: NA
J gene: TRBJ2-2
D gene: TRBD2

CDR3 protein: CASSNGPPLRDGELFF
CDR3 DNA: TGTGCCAGCAGTAACGGGCCTCCCCTTCGGGACGGGGAGCTGTTTTTT
V gene: TRBV6-6
clone size: NA
J gene: TRBJ2-2
D gene: NA

CDR3 protein: CASSSDRGISYNEQFF
CDR3 DNA: TGTGCCAGTAGTTCCGACAGGGGGATTTCCTACAATGAGCAGTTCTTC
V gene: TRBV19
clone size: NA
J gene: TRBJ2-1
D gene: TRBD1

CDR3 protein: CASSLERLAGEKFF
CDR3 DNA: TGTGCCAGCAGCTTAGAGCGACTAGCGGGAGAAAAGTTCTTC
V gene: TRBV7-8
clone size: NA
J gene: TRBJ2-1
D gene: TRBD2

CDR3 protein: CASSLEEGTDTQYF
CDR3 DNA: TGCGCCAGCAGCTTGGAGGAGGGTACAGATACGCAGTATTTT
V gene: TRBV5-1
clone size: NA
J gene: TRBJ2-3
D gene: NA

CDR3 protein: CASRYWTGGTAEAFF
CDR3 DNA: TGTGCCAGTCGATACTGGACAGGGGGCACCGCTGAAGCTTTCTTT
V gene: TRBV6-1
clone size: NA
J gene: TRBJ1-1
D gene: TRBD1

CDR3 protein: CASSYSLTYNEQFF
CDR3 DNA: TGTGCCAGCAGTTACTCCCTAACCTACAATGAGCAGTTCTTC
V gene: TRBV6-5
clone size: NA
J gene: TRBJ2-1
D gene: NA

CDR3 protein: CASSRDLGGTDTQYF
CDR3 DNA: TGTGCCAGTAGTAGAGATCTAGGGGGAACAGATACGCAGTATTTT
V gene: TRBV19
clone size: NA
J gene: TRBJ2-3
D gene: NA

CDR3 protein: CAISEGQDTDTQYF
CDR3 DNA: TGTGCCATCAGTGAGGGACAGGACACAGATACGCAGTATTTT
V gene: TRBV10-3
clone size: NA
J gene: TRBJ2-3
D gene: TRBD1

CDR3 protein: CASSFEGRGPRYGYTF
CDR3 DNA: TGTGCCAGCAGTTTTGAGGGCAGGGGGCCCCGGTATGGCTACACCTTC
V gene: TRBV28
clone size: NA
J gene: TRBJ1-2
D gene: TRBD1

CDR3 protein: CASSVTTGNYGYTF
CDR3 DNA: TGTGCCAGCAGCGTTACGACGGGGAACTATGGCTACACCTTC
V gene: TRBV9
clone size: NA
J gene: TRBJ1-2
D gene: NA